This T cell receptor beta chain was found in a study of T-cell memory formation after mild COVID-19. The authors produced TCR alpha and TCR beta cDNA libraries with sample barcodes and UMIs by 5'RACE using constant-segment primers. TCRdb processed the 5' RACE reads anew with MiXCR; each CDR3 protein has one entry. This table holds about 190,000 distinct CDR3 sequences, around 19% found once. Comments on this clonotype: Antigen: not known.

Study-wide findings and caveats: Pre-infection memory contained some responding clones, which suggested that cross-reactive memory had joined. Shrinking CD4+ clones resided mostly in CM and EM, and CD8+ ones in EMRA. Clones that contracted from day 15 to 85 had balanced CD4/CD8; later expanders were CD4+ biased.

The CDR3 runs to 16 residues. V was shortened by 2 bases and J by 0 bases, with 11 bases between the two germline ends. This chain joins TRBV12-3 or TRBV12-4 and TRBJ2-1, with D perhaps matching TRBD2 (6 bases). Source material: PBMCs or a T cell subset sorted from them (not recorded which). The sequence was collected from an adult woman who had mild COVID-19 (a few samples of this study predate the infection). Cell type and time point are not known. The CDR3 region has the DNA TGTGCCAGCAGTTTAAGACTAGGAGGCTCCTACAATGAGCAGTTCTTC. Its protein product is CASSLRLGGSYNEQFF.